Detailed here is one T cell receptor beta chain. The V and J ends lost 7 bases and 10 bases, in that order; junction bases with no gene match: 5. Germline lookup yields CDR1 SQVTM and CDR2 ANQGSEA. The CDR3 runs to 10 residues. Using immunoSEQ multiplex PCR, the repertoire was profiled, and TCRdb retains in-frame clones only, with some absent. In the table there are 15,000 to 20,000 clones, 80% of which are singletons. The sample is drawn from a study of tumour-infiltrating T cells in Burkitt lymphoma. Across the whole study: Survival, overall and progression-free, tracked with productive clonality.

The sequence derives from a human donor with diffuse large B-cell lymphoma. The specimen was tumor tissue. The V call is TRBV29-1, the J call TRBJ1-2; the match to TRBD1 covers 8 bases. CDR3: CSAGTGDYTF. The CDR3 bases are TGCAGCGCAGGGACAGGAGACTACACCTTC.